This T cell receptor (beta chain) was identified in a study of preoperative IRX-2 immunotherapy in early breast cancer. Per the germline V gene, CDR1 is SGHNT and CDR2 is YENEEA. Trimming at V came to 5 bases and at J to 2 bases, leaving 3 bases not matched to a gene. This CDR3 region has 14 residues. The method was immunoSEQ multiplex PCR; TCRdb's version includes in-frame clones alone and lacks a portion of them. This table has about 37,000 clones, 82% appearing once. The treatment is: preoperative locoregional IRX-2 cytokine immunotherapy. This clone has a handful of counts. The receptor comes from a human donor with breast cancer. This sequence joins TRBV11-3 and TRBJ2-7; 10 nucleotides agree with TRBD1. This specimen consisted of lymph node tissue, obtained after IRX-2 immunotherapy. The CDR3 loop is CASSGGQGPYEQYF. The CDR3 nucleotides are TGTGCCAGCAGCGGGGGACAGGGGCCCTACGAGCAGTACTTC.